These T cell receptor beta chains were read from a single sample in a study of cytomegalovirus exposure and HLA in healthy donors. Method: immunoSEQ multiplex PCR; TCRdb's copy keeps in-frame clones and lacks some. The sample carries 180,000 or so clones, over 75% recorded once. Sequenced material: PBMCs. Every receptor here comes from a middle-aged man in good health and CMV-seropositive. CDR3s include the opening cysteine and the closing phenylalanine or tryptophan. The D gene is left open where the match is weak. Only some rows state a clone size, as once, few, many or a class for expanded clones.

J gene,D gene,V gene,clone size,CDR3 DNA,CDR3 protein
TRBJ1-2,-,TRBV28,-,TGTGCCAGCGAACGGTCTCCTCTCTATGGCTACACCTTC,CASERSPLYGYTF
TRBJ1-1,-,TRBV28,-,TGTGCCAGCAGTTTGACTAACTTGAGAGCTTTCTTT,CASSLTNLRAFF
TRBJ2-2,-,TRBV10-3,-,TGTGCCATCAGTCGCGGGCCGAACACCGGGGAGCTGTTTTTT,CAISRGPNTGELFF
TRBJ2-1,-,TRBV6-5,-,TGTGCCAGCAGCCGCAGGGGATCCTACAATGAGCAGTTCTTC,CASSRRGSYNEQFF
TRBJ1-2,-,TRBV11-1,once,TGTGCCAGCAGCTCCCAGACTGATTCCGGGGGCTACACCTTC,CASSSQTDSGGYTF
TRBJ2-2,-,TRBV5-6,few,TGTGCCAGCAGCCGCTTCGAGCCCGGGGAGCTGTTTTTT,CASSRFEPGELFF
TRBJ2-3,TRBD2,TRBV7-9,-,TGTGCCAGCAGCGTTTCGGGGGGGAGCCCAGATACGCAGTATTTT,CASSVSGGSPDTQYF
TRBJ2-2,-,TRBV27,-,TGTGCCAGCAGTTCCTTGGGGCCAGGGGAAGGCGGGGAGCTGTTTTTT,CASSSLGPGEGGELFF
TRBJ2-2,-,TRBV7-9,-,TGTGCCAGCAGCTTTGGGCAGGGAGGCGGGGAGCTGTTTTTT,CASSFGQGGGELFF
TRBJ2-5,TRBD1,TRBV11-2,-,TGTGCCAGCAGCCTCCGGGACAGAAACCAAGAGACCCAGTACTTC,CASSLRDRNQETQYF
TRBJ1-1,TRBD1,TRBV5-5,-,TGTGCCAGCAGCTTGGAGGGGGACAGGGTAAATGAAGCTTTCTTT,CASSLEGDRVNEAFF